Below, 20 T cell receptor beta chains from the same sample are listed, as sequenced in a study of beta chain features in type 1 diabetes. Regarding the study as a whole: For Type 1 diabetes patients, all four CD4+ subsets carried TCRB CDR3s that were moderately but significantly shorter.

Expressed TCRB transcripts were sequenced because the entire RNA isolate underwent reverse transcription. Using immunoSEQ multiplex PCR, the repertoire was profiled, and TCRdb retains in-frame clones only, with some absent. The top ten clones hold approximately 0.5% of a sample with roughly 150,000 clones, almost 8% of them seen once. Their cognate antigens are unknown. Material for sequencing was central memory CD4+ T cells from blood. The receptor set was obtained from a man younger than 30 with type 1 diabetes.

V is TRBV6-5 and J is TRBJ1-6; 8 bases agree with TRBD1. Germline V gives CDR1 MNHEY, CDR2 SVGAGI. The CDR3 runs to 16 residues. The V and J ends lost 2 bases and 7 bases, in that order; junction bases with no gene match: 7. CDR3 DNA sequence: TGTGCCAGCAGTTACACCCCAACAGGGGGGAATTCACCCCTCCACTTT. This sequence encodes CASSYTPTGGNSPLHF.

This clone occurred many times. The sample holds other DNA sequences that translate to the same CDR3. The chain uses TRBV29-1 and TRBJ2-3; D remains unclear. V lost 4 bases and J lost 5, with 10 bases in between. Germline-derived CDR1 and CDR2 are SQVTM and ANQGSEA. The CDR3 is 12 amino acids. The CDR3 reads CSVASPGDTQYF. The CDR3 region has the DNA TGCAGCGTTGCATCCCCCGGAGATACGCAGTATTTT.

This clone was detected a few times. The rearrangement uses TRBV18 and TRBJ2-2; the D is unclear. V was shortened by 0 bases and J by 8 bases, with 10 bases between the two germline ends. The germline CDR1 and CDR2 sequences are KGHSH and LQKENI. The CDR3 consists of 14 residues. For the CDR3, the DNA is TGTGCCAGCTCACCACCCCCCGGAGTAGGGGAGCTGTTTTTT. Protein: CASSPPPGVGELFF.

The chain recombines TRBV7-2 with TRBJ2-1, with 9 bases fitting TRBD1. Germline V gene lookup returns CDR1 SGHTA and CDR2 FQGNSA. The CDR3 loop spans 17 amino acids. V shed 1 base and J 7 bases; nucleotides not matched to a gene: 11. The CDR3 nucleotides are TGTGCCAGCAGCTTAGTGGGACAGGGTAAGATCTCAAATGAGCAGTTCTTC. It codes for CASSLVGQGKISNEQFF.

This clone was picked up a small number of times. The J gene is TRBJ2-3, the V gene TRBV5-1; 8 bases fit TRBD1. CDR1 and CDR2 (germline): SGHRS, YFSETQ. V was pared by 2 bases and J by 7 bases, with 9 bases of the junction left unmatched. The CDR3 consists of 15 residues. The CDR3 coding sequence is TGCGCCAGCAGCTTCGAGGACAGGGAATGGAATACGCAGTATTTT. This codes for CASSFEDREWNTQYF.

In this sample, this clone turned up a few times. The rearrangement joins TRBV25-1 to TRBJ2-3; 11 positions match TRBD2. Germline CDR1 and CDR2: MGHDK and SYGVNS. The CDR3 consists of 17 residues. With V trimmed by 3 bases and J by 0 bases, 5 bases remained unmatched. The CDR3 region is CASSDTSGGYSTDTQYF. The CDR3 DNA is TGTGCCAGCAGTGATACTAGCGGGGGTTATAGCACAGATACGCAGTATTTT.

This clone has only a few counts. This chain connects TRBV7-2 to TRBJ2-1; 11 bases align to TRBD2. This CDR3 spans 16 amino acids. Germline V CDR1 and CDR2: SGHTA, FQGNSA. Germline trimming cut 0 bases from V and 5 bases from J; bases unmatched to any gene: 3. In nucleotides, the CDR3 is TGTGCCAGCAGCTTAGCCGGGACTAGCGGTAACAATGAGCAGTTCTTC. It codes for CASSLAGTSGNNEQFF.

The chain uses TRBV19 and TRBJ1-1; possibly TRBD1 for D (6 bases). Germline assignment: CDR1 LNHDA and CDR2 SQIVND (reference sequence). The CDR3 length is 19 residues. The ends were cut back, 5 bases at V and 1 base at J, with 26 bases in the middle. CDR3 DNA sequence: TGTGCCAGTAGTTATCTGCGGGGAGGGACCTCGACAGGGAACACTGAAGCTTTCTTT. Protein: CASSYLRGGTSTGNTEAFF.

V and J are TRBV6-5 and TRBJ2-5; 8 nucleotides line up with TRBD1. This CDR3 is 14 amino acids long. From germline, CDR1 is MNHEY and CDR2 SVGAGI. V gave up 2 bases and J gave up 4 bases; unmatched junction bases: 3. The CDR3, as DNA: TGTGCCAGCAGTTACGGGACAGGTTCAGAGACCCAGTACTTC. Its translation is CASSYGTGSETQYF.

This clone was picked up a small number of times. The chain is built from TRBV4-3 and TRBJ1-3; maybe TRBD1 (5 bases). The V end was cut by 4 bases, the J end by 4 bases, with 11 bases between. The CDR3 is 14 amino acids. Looked up from germline, CDR1 is LGHNA and CDR2 is YSLEER. CDR3 amino acids: CASSRDSRGNTIYF. The CDR3 coding sequence is TGCGCCAGCAGCCGCGACAGTAGGGGAAACACCATATATTTT.

The rearrangement joins TRBV9 to TRBJ2-7, with D hard to call. V was pared by 2 bases and J by 6 bases, with 15 bases between. CDR1 and CDR2 (germline): SGDLS, YYNGEE. This CDR3 has 14 residues. Here the CDR3 DNA reads TGTGCCAGCAGCGTTGGCCTCCAAACCTCCGAGCAGTACTTC. Translating it yields CASSVGLQTSEQYF.

The chain uses TRBV4-3 and TRBJ1-2; 12 bases match TRBD1. Germline V CDR1 and CDR2: LGHNA, YSLEER. Trimming cost V 4 bases and J 3 bases; bases outside gene matches: 3. The CDR3 runs 15 residues. The DNA of the CDR3 is TGCGCCAGCAGCCTGGGGACAGGGGGCGACTATGGCTACACCTTC. It translates to CASSLGTGGDYGYTF.

This clone appeared many times. CDR3 DNA: TGTGCCAGCAGCTTATTGTCTAAAGAGACCCAGTACTTC. The encoded protein is CASSLLSKETQYF. The rearrangement links TRBV11-2 to TRBJ2-5; D is ambiguous. V lost 2 bases, J lost 3 bases, and 7 bases lay in between. The CDR3 sequence is 13 residues long. CDR1 and CDR2 from the germline V gene are SGHAT and FQNNGV.

The genes are TRBV5-7 and TRBJ1-2, with 8 bases fitting TRBD1. TRBV5-7 is identified as an open reading frame with a role that is uncertain. This CDR3 contains 14 residues. V lost 4 bases and J lost 4; bases outside the gene matches: 6. CDR3 protein: CASSTRGRFYGYTF. Written as DNA, the CDR3 is TGTGCCAGCAGCACCAGGGGGCGCTTCTATGGCTACACCTTC.

This clone was recorded a few times. This chain joins TRBV5-6 and TRBJ2-5; 7 positions agree with TRBD1. This CDR3 has 15 residues. Germline V gene lookup returns CDR1 SGHDT and CDR2 YYEEEE. The J segment lost 5 bases and the V segment lost 0 bases, leaving 7 bases of the junction unmatched. This CDR3 reads CASSLASTGVETQYF. The CDR3 DNA follows: TGTGCCAGCAGCTTGGCGTCTACAGGGGTGGAGACCCAGTACTTC.

This clone was seen many times. The V call is TRBV11-3, the J call TRBJ2-1; TRBD2 matches at 9 bases. V trimming: 0 bases; J trimming: 4 bases; junction bases outside the gene matches: 10. The CDR3 loop spans 18 amino acids. The germline CDR1 and CDR2 sequences are SGHNT and YENEEA. This CDR3 reads CASSLEQSGTSNYNEQFF. The CDR3 nucleotides read TGTGCCAGCAGCTTAGAACAGTCGGGGACTAGCAATTACAATGAGCAGTTCTTC.

This clone was counted a few times. The genes are TRBV6-5 and TRBJ2-4; 7 bases are a match to TRBD1. Trimming took 0 bases from V and 7 from J; bases not matched to a gene: 6. From germline, CDR1 is MNHEY and CDR2 SVGAGI. This CDR3 has 15 amino acids. For the CDR3, the DNA is TGTGCCAGCAGTTACTCTTTAGCAGGGGGTAACATTCAGTACTTC. It is translated as CASSYSLAGGNIQYF.

The rearrangement links TRBV27 to TRBJ1-4, with 8 positions matching TRBD1. Germline assignment: CDR1 MNHEY and CDR2 SMNVEV (reference sequence). With 6 bases clipped from V and 3 bases from J, the junction kept 6 bases outside the gene matches. The CDR3 is 15 residues long. CDR3 region: CASRPQGAANEKLFF. The CDR3 coding sequence is TGTGCCAGCAGACCCCAGGGGGCGGCTAATGAAAAACTGTTTTTT.

The V call is TRBV6-5, the J call TRBJ2-1, with a weak D call TRBD2 (5 bases). The V end lost 5 bases, the J end lost 8 bases, and 13 bases lay between the germline ends. Germline CDR1 reads MNHEY; CDR2 reads SVGAGI. This CDR3 comprises 13 residues. CDR3 sequence reads: CASSNRLRHEQFF. The CDR3 DNA follows: TGTGCCAGCAGTAATCGACTAAGACATGAGCAGTTCTTC.

Sample share makes this clone medium-sized (0.01 to 0.1%). J is TRBJ2-7 and V is TRBV11-2, with 10 bases matching TRBD2. Germline V lookup: CDR1 SGHAT, CDR2 FQNNGV. Germline trimming cut 2 bases from V and 7 bases from J; bases unmatched to any gene: 11. The CDR3 runs 16 residues. The DNA of the CDR3 is TGTGCCAGCAGCTTATCTTTAGCGGGAGGTTTAGCGGAGCAGTACTTC. It yields the protein CASSLSLAGGLAEQYF.